A selection of T cell receptor beta chains follows, all from one sample in a study of cytomegalovirus exposure and HLA in healthy donors. The method was immunoSEQ multiplex PCR; TCRdb's version includes in-frame clones alone and lacks a portion of them. The sample holds around 140,000 clones. Sample: PBMCs. The receptors originated from a man between 18 and 29 years old in good health and CMV-seronegative. Both conserved end residues are part of each CDR3. A D gene is named only where the DNA matches it firmly.

cdr3_length j_call d_call v_call cdr3_nt cdr3_aa
14 TRBJ2-7 NA TRBV14 TGTGCCAGCAGCCGTACAGGGCCCCCCTACGAGCAGTACTTC CASSRTGPPYEQYF
15 TRBJ1-3 TRBD1 TRBV5-4 TGTGCCAGCAGCCCCGGGACAGACTCTGGAAACACCATATATTTT CASSPGTDSGNTIYF
16 TRBJ1-2 TRBD1 TRBV13 TGTGCCAGCAGCTTAGGTTGGGACAGGGAGAACTATGGCTACACCTTC CASSLGWDRENYGYTF
18 TRBJ1-5 TRBD1 TRBV18 TGTGCCAGCTCACCACCTTGGGACAGGACATATAGCAATCAGCCCCAGCATTTT CASSPPWDRTYSNQPQHF
11 TRBJ2-7 NA TRBV6-5 TGTGCCAGCAGTGGGCCCTTCGAGCAGTACTTC CASSGPFEQYF
8 TRBJ2-5 NA TRBV5-4 TGTGCCAGCAGCCCCCGGTACTTC CASSPRYF
16 TRBJ1-2 NA TRBV5-4 TGTGCCAGCAGCTTGGGAGTGGGACTGGATGTATATGGCTACACCTTC CASSLGVGLDVYGYTF
13 TRBJ2-7 TRBD2 TRBV27 TGTGCCAGCAGTATAGCGGGGGGGCGCGAGCAGTACTTC CASSIAGGREQYF
13 TRBJ2-7 NA TRBV19 TGTGCCAGTAGTATGAGCAGGACCTACGAGCAGTACTTC CASSMSRTYEQYF
15 TRBJ2-7 NA TRBV7-9 TGTGCCAGCAGCGTAACGTCGGGGTTTTCCTACGAGCAGTACTTC CASSVTSGFSYEQYF
16 TRBJ1-5 TRBD1 TRBV15 TGTGCCACCAGCAGAGTGGTTGGGACAGGGAGTCAGCCCCAGCATTTT CATSRVVGTGSQPQHF
14 TRBJ1-1 TRBD1 TRBV19 TGTGCCAGTAGCAGCCAGGCAGGGGGCACTGAAGCTTTCTTT CASSSQAGGTEAFF
11 TRBJ2-7 NA TRBV9 TGTGCCAGCAGCTCCGAGTCCGAGCAGTACTTC CASSSESEQYF
13 TRBJ1-1 NA TRBV11-2 TGTGCCAGCAGCTTATCTTTGAACACTGAAGCTTTCTTT CASSLSLNTEAFF
14 TRBJ1-1 TRBD1 TRBV28 TGTGCCAGCTTCACAGGGGGCAGGGGGACTGAAGCTTTCTTT CASFTGGRGTEAFF
17 TRBJ2-3 NA TRBV5-1 TGCGCCAGCAGCTTGGGGGTGGGGCACAAGAGCACAGATACGCAGTATTTT CASSLGVGHKSTDTQYF
15 TRBJ2-5 TRBD1 TRBV5-1 TGCGCCAGCAGCTCGCCGTCCAGGGGGCAAGAGACCCAGTACTTC CASSSPSRGQETQYF
16 TRBJ2-7 TRBD1 TRBV5-4 TGTGCCAGCAGCCGCACAGGGGAAGGTGCCGAGTACAAGCAGTACTTC CASSRTGEGAEYKQYF
17 TRBJ2-5 NA TRBV6-1 TGTGCCAGCAGTGAAGCCAGGGGGGCGTCGTACCAAGAGACCCAGTACTTC CASSEARGASYQETQYF
15 TRBJ1-1 NA TRBV27 TGTGCCAGCAGTTTATGGGGGGACGGGAACACTGAAGCTTTCTTT CASSLWGDGNTEAFF
15 TRBJ2-3 NA TRBV10-3 TGTGCCATCAGCCCTCCGGAGGTGGCCCCAGATACGCAGTATTTT CAISPPEVAPDTQYF
16 TRBJ2-7 TRBD2 TRBV5-1 TGCGCCAGCAAACCTGGGGGGGGACTGGAATCAGACGAGCAGTACTTC CASKPGGGLESDEQYF
16 TRBJ1-4 NA TRBV7-9 TGTGCCAGCAGCTTTGGGTCGCTGCAGGATTATGAAAAACTGTTTTTT CASSFGSLQDYEKLFF
15 TRBJ2-2 NA TRBV19 TGTGCCAGTAGTATACGAGTTTCGAACACCGGGGAGCTGTTTTTT CASSIRVSNTGELFF
16 TRBJ2-1 TRBD2 TRBV27 TGTGCCAGCAGTTTGTACACTAGCGGGGGGGCCAATGAGCAGTTCTTC CASSLYTSGGANEQFF
14 TRBJ2-1 TRBD2 TRBV27 TGTGCCAGCAGTTTACGAGGGAGGGTTAATGAGCAGTTCTTC CASSLRGRVNEQFF
14 TRBJ1-3 NA TRBV7-9 TGTGCCAGCAGCTTATTTAACTCTGGAAACACCATATATTTT CASSLFNSGNTIYF
14 TRBJ1-4 NA TRBV4-1 TGCGCCAGCAGCCGCAGGGTTAATAATGAAAAACTGTTTTTT CASSRRVNNEKLFF
15 TRBJ2-7 TRBD1 TRBV5-1 TGCGCCAGCAGCTTGGAGTGGACAGGGCCCGACGAGCAGTACTTC CASSLEWTGPDEQYF
14 TRBJ1-4 NA TRBV7-6 TGTGCCAGCAGCTTAAACCCCAGCGGAGAAAAACTGTTTTTT CASSLNPSGEKLFF
12 TRBJ2-2 NA TRBV28 TGTGCCAGCAGTTTCTTCGCCGGGGAGCTGTTTTTT CASSFFAGELFF
12 TRBJ1-2 TRBD1 TRBV5-8 TGTGCCAGCAGCGATTGGACAGGTGGTTACACCTTC CASSDWTGGYTF
15 TRBJ2-7 TRBD1 TRBV7-9 TGTGCCAGCAGCTTAGACTCGCGCCCTCAGGGGGAGTCGTACTTC CASSLDSRPQGESYF
13 TRBJ1-3 NA TRBV28 TGTGCCAGCAGTGTCGTCTCTGGAAACACCATATATTTT CASSVVSGNTIYF
16 TRBJ2-7 TRBD2 TRBV25-1 TGTGCCAGCAGTGAATTAGCTAGCGGGGGGACCTACGAGCAGTACTTC CASSELASGGTYEQYF
14 TRBJ1-6 NA TRBV19 TGTGCCAGCTGGGGGGGCTCCTATAATTCACCCCTCCACTTT CASWGGSYNSPLHF
14 TRBJ2-7 NA TRBV27 TGTGCCAGCAGTTTACGGGACACAGCCTACGAGCAGTACTTC CASSLRDTAYEQYF
17 TRBJ2-5 TRBD2 TRBV5-4 TGTGCCAGCAGCTTGGCCGGGGTTAGCGGGGGGGGGAGGACCCAGTACTTC CASSLAGVSGGGRTQYF
15 TRBJ1-2 TRBD1 TRBV18 TGTGCCAGCTCACCACGGACAGGGGGCGTCTATGGCTACACCTTC CASSPRTGGVYGYTF
12 TRBJ2-3 TRBD2 TRBV7-9 TGTGCCAGCAGCTCCTCTAGCGGGGTACAGTATTTT CASSSSSGVQYF
15 TRBJ2-2 TRBD2 TRBV7-3 TGTGCCAGCAGCTTTCGGGGGGGCAACACCGGGGAGCTGTTTTTT CASSFRGGNTGELFF
15 TRBJ1-2 NA TRBV27 TGTGCCAGCAGCTCCCAGACTGGAATGGGCTATGGCTACACCTTC CASSSQTGMGYGYTF
14 TRBJ2-7 NA TRBV11-2 TGTGCCAGCAGCTTAGGACAGGACTCCTACGAGCAGTACTTC CASSLGQDSYEQYF
14 TRBJ1-1 NA TRBV9 TGTGCCAGCAGCCCTGGGACTGTGAACACTGAAGCTTTCTTT CASSPGTVNTEAFF
12 TRBJ1-5 NA TRBV7-9 TGTGCCAGCAGCTTAGGCAGTCAGCCCCAGCATTTT CASSLGSQPQHF
11 TRBJ2-7 NA TRBV19 TGTGCCAGTAGTTCGGTTTACGAGCAGTACTTC CASSSVYEQYF
16 TRBJ2-1 NA TRBV7-2 TGTGCCAGCAGTTCCGAGGGCGGGATTCGGGTCGGTGAGCAGTTCTTC CASSSEGGIRVGEQFF
13 TRBJ2-1 NA TRBV11-3 TGTGCCAGCGGGGAGCGAGCCTACAATGAGCAGTTCTTC CASGERAYNEQFF
15 TRBJ2-1 TRBD2 TRBV7-9 TGTGCCAGCAGCTTAGCAGGCGGGAGGGCTGGAGAGCAGTTCTTC CASSLAGGRAGEQFF
16 TRBJ2-1 NA TRBV9 TGTGCCAGCAGCGTAGGGTCCGACGGAGCCTACAATGAGCAGTTCTTC CASSVGSDGAYNEQFF
14 TRBJ1-4 NA TRBV18 TGTGCCAGCTCACCAAGGACAGTTAATGAAAAACTGTTTTTT CASSPRTVNEKLFF
16 TRBJ2-5 TRBD1 TRBV7-2 TGTGCCAGCAGCTTACAGGGACAGGGAGGCGGAGAGACCCAGTACTTC CASSLQGQGGGETQYF
15 TRBJ1-2 TRBD1 TRBV28 TGTGCCAGCAGTTTATTAACAGGGGGTTTTTTCGGCTACACCTTC CASSLLTGGFFGYTF